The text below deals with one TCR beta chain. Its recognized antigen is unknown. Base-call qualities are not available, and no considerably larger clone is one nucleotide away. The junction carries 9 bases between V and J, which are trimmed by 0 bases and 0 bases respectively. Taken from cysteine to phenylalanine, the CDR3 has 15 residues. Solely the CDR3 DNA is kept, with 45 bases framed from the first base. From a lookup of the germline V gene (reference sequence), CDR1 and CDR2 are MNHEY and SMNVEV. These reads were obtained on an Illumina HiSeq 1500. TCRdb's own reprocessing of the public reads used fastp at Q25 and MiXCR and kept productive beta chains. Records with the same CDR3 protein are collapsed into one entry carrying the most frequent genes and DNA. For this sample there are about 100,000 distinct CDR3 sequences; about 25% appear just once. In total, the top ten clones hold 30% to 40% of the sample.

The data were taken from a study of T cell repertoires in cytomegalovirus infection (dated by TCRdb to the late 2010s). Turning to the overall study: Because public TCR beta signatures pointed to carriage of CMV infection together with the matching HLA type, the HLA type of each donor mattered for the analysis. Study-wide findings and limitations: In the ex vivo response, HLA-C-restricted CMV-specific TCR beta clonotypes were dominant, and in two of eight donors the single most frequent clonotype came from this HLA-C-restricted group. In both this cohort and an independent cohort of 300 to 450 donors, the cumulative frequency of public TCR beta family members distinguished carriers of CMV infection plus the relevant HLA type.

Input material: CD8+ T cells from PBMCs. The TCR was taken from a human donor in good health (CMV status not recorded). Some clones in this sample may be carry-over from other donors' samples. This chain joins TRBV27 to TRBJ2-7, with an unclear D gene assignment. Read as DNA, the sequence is TGTGCCAGCAGTTTATCGACTGCCTCCTCCTACGAGCAGTACTTC. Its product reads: CASSLSTASSYEQYF.